The entry that follows covers one TCR beta chain sequence. The data were produced by immunoSEQ multiplex PCR, yet TCRdb's version contains in-frame clones alone and is incomplete. The data show some 200,000 clones, around 80% seen once. This sample was included in a study of blood T cell repertoires in COVID-19. The CDR3 is 14 residues long. The junction had 1 base not matched to a gene; V was cut back by 0 bases and J by 4 bases. The germline gives CDR1 LGHNA, CDR2 YNFKEQ. The chain recombines TRBV4-2 with TRBJ1-1, with 8 bases identical to TRBD1. This sequence originates from a woman in her 70s with acute or convalescent COVID-19. Source material: peripheral blood. The CDR3 spells CASSQDDRGTEAFF. The CDR3 DNA is TGTGCCAGCAGCCAAGACGACAGGGGCACTGAAGCTTTCTTT.